This T cell receptor (beta chain) comes out of a study of blood T cell repertoires in COVID-19 (TCRdb year 2020). Turning to the overall study: Collaborator samples came from the United States, Italy and Spain and covered acute and convalescent phases of COVID-19. A de-identified subject ID, COVID-19 status, age in years and sex were almost always included in the sample metadata. The samples were drawn from two sources: the first 160 participants of the ongoing ImmuneRACE study, and 1,200 or so subjects contributed by 6 global collaborators. The repertoires were released in a freely available public database intended as a resource for research on the immune response to SARS-CoV-2. Where available, HLA class I and class II types were taken from metadata supplied by the sample provider and were not determined by assay-based typing. Deeply sampled blood TCRbeta repertoires from subjects exposed to, actively infected with, or recovered from COVID-19 were included in the dataset. The prospective study material was composed of cDNA or gDNA derived from T cells, B-cell-depleted T cells, or PBMCs. What the research found in general, with its limitations: How much clinical and demographic metadata was included differed by source and by participant, and the metadata was provided uncurated.

Each collaborating institution followed its own protocols to collect whole blood in K2EDTA tubes. For TCRbeta analysis, collaborators shipped samples in one of three forms: frozen whole blood, isolated PBMCs, or DNA extracted from either of those sample types. TCRbeta CDR3 regions were amplified from genomic DNA by means of the immunoSEQ Assay, a bias-controlled multiplex PCR. In the source study's methods: The number of nucleated cells in each sample was estimated from the amplification of reference gene primers within the assay. To quantify the absolute abundance of each unique TCRbeta CDR3 rearrangement, sequence reads were collapsed and filtered. For each sample, productive Simpson clonality was calculated as the square root of Simpson's diversity index across productive rearrangements. The immuneACCESS repertoire file appears here via TCRdb, limited to in-frame rearrangements. These files lack a portion of the clones; in checked studies, under half of the deficit traces to unresolved V genes, and the cause of the others is not known. That table is the source of V, J and clone size, and D and trimming were worked out from the DNA. A total of 180,000 or so clones appear in this sample, roughly nine tenths of them only once. The ten largest clones represent about 7% of the sample.

This clone has a single count. Its antigen has not been determined. No per-base quality is available; no much larger clone lies one base away. There are 13 amino acids in the CDR3, from cysteine to phenylalanine inclusive. CDR3 DNA only is kept here, 39 bases in frame from base 1. V lost 5 bases and J lost 6 bases, and the count of bases not matched to a germline gene is 5. The sequenced sample consisted of peripheral blood. This clonotype originated in a man aged 35-49 years with acute or convalescent COVID-19. The chain is encoded by TRBV12-3 or TRBV12-4 joined to TRBJ2-7; 9 bases in between match TRBD1. The CDR3 loop reads CASSPGTGIEQYF. The sequenced DNA: TGTGCCAGCAGTCCCGGGACAGGGATCGAGCAGTACTTC.